These 5 T cell receptor beta chains came from one sample sequenced in a study of T cells in Graves' hyperthyroidism and ophthalmopathy. Amplification of TCR beta CDR3 regions used RNA as the template. The TCR CDR3 first-round RT-PCR relied on the HTBI primer set. One entry per CDR3 protein results from TCRdb running MiXCR on the multiplex PCR reads. The repertoire consists of hundreds of thousands of distinct CDR3 sequences, with 35% to 45% occurring once and the leading ten covering 7.5% to 9.5%. Sample: blood. The receptors derive from a man younger than 35 with Graves' hyperthyroidism.

This clonotype showed up many times. This chain uses TRBV2 with TRBJ2-2, with D perhaps assigned TRBD1 or TRBD2 (5 bases each). The CDR3 covers 12 residues. The germline CDR1 and CDR2 sequences are SNHLY and FYNNEI. V shed 10 bases and J shed 4 bases, with 10 bases lying between them. CDR3 sequence reads: CATLGVTGELFF. In DNA form, the CDR3 reads TGTGCCACTCTGGGGGTCACCGGGGAGCTGTTTTTT.

This clonotype was seen many times. The CDR3 is CASSTGLYGYTF. The CDR3 DNA reads TGTGCCAGCAGTACAGGACTTTATGGCTACACCTTC. J is TRBJ1-2 and V is TRBV5-8; maybe TRBD1 (5 bases). V lost 5 bases to trimming and J lost 5 bases, with 10 bases between them. CDR3 length: 12 amino acids. Germline CDR1 reads SGHTS; CDR2 reads YDEGEE.

The chain employs TRBV5-6 and TRBJ2-5, with a possible D match to TRBD1 (6 bases). V lost 4 bases and J lost 5, with 15 bases in between. This CDR3 region has 14 residues. In germline, CDR1 is SGHDT, CDR2 YYEEEE. CDR3 nucleotide sequence: TGTGCCAGCAGCACCGTACAGGGTGTTGAGACCCAGTACTTC. Protein product: CASSTVQGVETQYF.

The chain carries TRBV29-1 and TRBJ1-1; 10 bases are shared with TRBD1. The CDR3 length is 13 residues. Per the germline V gene, CDR1 is SQVTM and CDR2 is ANQGSEA. J gave up 5 bases and V 1 base, and 1 base lay outside the gene matches. CDR3 sequence: CSVEVGQGTEAFF. CDR3 DNA: TGCAGCGTTGAAGTGGGACAGGGGACTGAAGCTTTCTTT.

The V and J genes are TRBV12-5 and TRBJ2-7, with D uncertain. V gave up 2 bases and J gave up 0 bases, with 8 bases separating them. From germline, CDR1 is LGHNT and CDR2 FRNRAP. This CDR3 spans 14 amino acids. The CDR3 DNA follows: TGTGCTAGTGGTTTGACGAGTAGCTCCTACGAGCAGTACTTC. Residues: CASGLTSSSYEQYF.